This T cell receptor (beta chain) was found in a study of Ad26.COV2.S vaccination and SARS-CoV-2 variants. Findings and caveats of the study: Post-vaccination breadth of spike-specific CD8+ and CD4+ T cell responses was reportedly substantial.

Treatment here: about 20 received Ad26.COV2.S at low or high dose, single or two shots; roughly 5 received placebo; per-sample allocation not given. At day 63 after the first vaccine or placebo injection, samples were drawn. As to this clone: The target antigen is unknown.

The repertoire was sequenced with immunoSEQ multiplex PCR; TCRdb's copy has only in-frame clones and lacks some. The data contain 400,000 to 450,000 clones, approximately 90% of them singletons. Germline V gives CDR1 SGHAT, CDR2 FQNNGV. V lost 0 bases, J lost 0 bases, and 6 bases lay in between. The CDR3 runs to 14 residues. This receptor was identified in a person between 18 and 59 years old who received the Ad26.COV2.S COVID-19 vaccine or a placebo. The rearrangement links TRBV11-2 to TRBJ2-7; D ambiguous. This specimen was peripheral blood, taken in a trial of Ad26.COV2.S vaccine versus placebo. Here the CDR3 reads CASSLDYTSYEQYF. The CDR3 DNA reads TGTGCCAGCAGCTTAGATTACACCTCCTACGAGCAGTACTTC.